The 22 T cell receptor beta chains below all came from one sample that was sequenced in a study of beta chain features in type 1 diabetes. Every bit of the isolated RNA underwent reverse transcription, so sequencing read expressed TCRB transcripts. The table came from immunoSEQ multiplex PCR; TCRdb's copy has only in-frame clones and leaves some out. The data contain 300,000 to 400,000 clones, 9.6% of them singletons. These receptors have no identified antigens. Whole-study results and caveats: TCRB CDR3s were moderately but significantly shorter in Type 1 diabetes patients in all four CD4+ subsets.

Sequenced material: central memory CD4+ T cells from blood. These receptors originate from a man aged 30-40 years with type 1 diabetes.

This clone was seen a few times. The chain has TRBV27 and TRBJ2-7; 7 positions agree with TRBD1. Germline loops: CDR1 MNHEY, CDR2 SMNVEV (reference sequence). With V trimmed by 4 bases and J by 4 bases, 1 base remained unmatched. There are 12 residues in the CDR3. The chain's CDR3 is CASSYRGYEQYF. The CDR3 bases are TGTGCCAGCAGTTACAGGGGTTACGAGCAGTACTTC.

This chain links TRBV4-2 with TRBJ2-7, with D maybe TRBD2 (6 bases). V gave up 1 base and J gave up 6 bases, with 22 bases separating them. Germline V gene data show CDR1 as LGHNA and CDR2 as YNFKEQ. CDR3 length equals 17 residues. The CDR3 nucleotides are TGTGCCAGCAGCCAAGGTCTCACGGAGGGCCTTCAAAGCGAGCAGTACTTC. Protein product: CASSQGLTEGLQSEQYF.

The chain joins TRBV6-1 to TRBJ1-2; tentative D call: TRBD1 (6 bases). Trimming stripped 8 bases from V and 3 bases from J, with 16 bases between. Germline V gene sequence: CDR1 MNHNS, CDR2 SASEGT. CDR3 size: 14 residues. CDR3 in DNA: TGTGCCAGCCGCAAGGGGGGGGACGACTATGGCTACACCTTC. Its protein product is CASRKGGDDYGYTF.

This chain connects TRBV27 to TRBJ1-5; D remains unclear. V lost 3 bases and J 7 bases, leaving 10 bases between the germline ends. The CDR3 sequence is 13 residues long. The V gene's germline CDR1 is MNHEY and CDR2 SMNVEV (reference sequence). CDR3 in DNA: TGTGCCAGCAGTTTCTCTAGGTACCAGCCCCAGCATTTT. This encodes CASSFSRYQPQHF.

The V call is TRBV6-5, the J call TRBJ1-1, with D maybe TRBD1 (6 bases). Deletions cut 7 bases from V and 4 bases from J, with 16 bases between. Germline lookup yields CDR1 MNHEY and CDR2 SVGAGI. This CDR3 spans 14 amino acids. Here the CDR3 DNA reads TGTGCCAGCACCCAAAAGGGGGTACTCACTGAAGCTTTCTTT. Translation gives CASTQKGVLTEAFF.

This clone was picked up many times. The chain joins TRBV11-2 to TRBJ2-1; TRBD2 might be the D (6 bases). Trimming left V 5 bases short and J 3 bases short, with 11 bases between. The CDR3 covers 14 residues. CDR1 is SGHAT and CDR2 is FQNNGV in the germline V gene. The CDR3 sequence is CASSPSGGYNEQFF. The CDR3 coding sequence is TGTGCCAGCAGCCCGTCCGGGGGCTACAATGAGCAGTTCTTC.

A word on this clone: This CDR3 is also generated by other DNA sequences in the sample. The genes are TRBV11-2 and TRBJ2-7, with unresolved D. The length of the CDR3 is 14 residues. Germline V gene lookup returns CDR1 SGHAT and CDR2 FQNNGV. V was clipped by 3 bases and J by 5 bases, with 14 bases between them. The chain's CDR3 is CASSFSVHSDEQYF. The CDR3 region has the DNA TGTGCCAGCAGCTTTAGTGTCCACAGCGACGAGCAGTACTTC.

Only a few counts were recorded for this clone. V gene TRBV27 combines with J gene TRBJ2-3, with TRBD2 matching over 16 bases. Unmatched junction bases numbered 10, after V lost 1 base and J lost 3 bases. The CDR3 has 20 amino acids. CDR1 is MNHEY and CDR2 is SMNVEV in the germline V gene (reference sequence). The CDR3 nucleotides are TGTGCCAGCAGTTTATTCGTGGGACTAGCGGGAGGGCGTTGGACAGATACGCAGTATTTT. Protein sequence: CASSLFVGLAGGRWTDTQYF.

The table lists this clone with a few counts. The chain carries TRBV7-3 and TRBJ1-2, with a tentative D call TRBD1 (5 bases). Trimming took 5 bases from V and 8 from J, leaving 18 bases between them. The CDR3 has 14 amino acids. The germline gives CDR1 SGHTA, CDR2 FQGTGA. Here the CDR3 DNA reads TGTGCCAGCAGCCCGGGACTGCTTTCTGGGGGCTACACCTTC. This codes for CASSPGLLSGGYTF.

This clone was recorded a few times. V gene TRBV2 combines with J gene TRBJ2-3, with D uncertain. The V end lost 9 bases, the J end lost 3 bases, and 7 bases lay between the germline ends. This CDR3 spans 11 amino acids. The V gene's germline CDR1 is SNHLY and CDR2 FYNNEI. CDR3 coding DNA: TGTGCCAGTCAAGGTACAGATACGCAGTATTTT. Protein product: CASQGTDTQYF.

This clone was seen a few times. V and J are TRBV7-2 and TRBJ2-7, with 11 bases lining up with TRBD2. The CDR3 has 15 residues. The germline CDR1 and CDR2 sequences are SGHTA and FQGNSA. The V segment lost 2 bases and the J segment 7 bases; nucleotides outside the gene matches: 7. CDR3 nucleotides: TGTGCCAGCAGCTTATCTACTAGCGGGAGTAGAGAGCAGTACTTC. It encodes CASSLSTSGSREQYF. The full variable domain, with the rest looked up from reference TRBV7-2 and TRBJ2-7, is GAGVSQSPSNKVTEKGKDVELRCDPISGHTALYWYRQSLGQGLEFLIYFQGNSAPDKSGLPSDRFSAERTGGSVSTLTIQRTQQEDSAVYLCASSLSTSGSREQYFGPGTRLTVT.

The rearrangement uses TRBV7-9 and TRBJ2-1; possibly TRBD1 or TRBD2 for D (7 bases each). The germline V gene has CDR1 SEHNR and CDR2 FQNEAQ (reference sequence). The CDR3 consists of 17 residues. Trimming stripped 5 bases from V and 6 bases from J, with 23 bases between. Here the CDR3 reads CASSQGLQGTKVNEQFF. DNA for the CDR3: TGTGCCAGCAGCCAAGGACTACAGGGGACTAAGGTCAATGAGCAGTTCTTC.

The chain employs TRBV6-5 and TRBJ1-2; 9 nucleotides line up with TRBD1. This CDR3 is built from 13 residues. Germline CDR1 is MNHEY and CDR2 is SVGAGI. Germline trimming cut 5 bases from V and 7 bases from J; bases unmatched to any gene: 5. The CDR3 loop reads CASSQRDRAGYTF. The CDR3, as DNA: TGTGCCAGCAGTCAAAGGGACAGGGCTGGCTACACCTTC.

This clone was detected a few times. The V and J genes are TRBV29-1 and TRBJ2-2; TRBD2 matches at 7 bases. This CDR3 comprises 14 residues. CDR1 is SQVTM and CDR2 is ANQGSEA in the germline V gene. V lost 3 bases to trimming and J lost 4 bases; unmatched junction nucleotides: 5. The CDR3 DNA follows: TGCAGCGTTGATGGCGGGAGCCGCACCGGGGAGCTGTTTTTT. Residues: CSVDGGSRTGELFF.

This clone was picked up a small number of times. The chain carries TRBV5-1 and TRBJ2-5; 9 positions agree with TRBD1. J was trimmed by 5 bases and V by 3 bases; bases with no gene match: 5. This CDR3 is 14 amino acids long. Germline CDR1 reads SGHRS; CDR2 reads YFSETQ. The CDR3, as DNA: TGCGCCAGCAGCTGGAACAGGGGGCGGGAGACCCAGTACTTC. This encodes CASSWNRGRETQYF. The whole variable domain, filled in from reference TRBV5-1 and TRBJ2-5, reads KAGVTQTPRYLIKTRGQQVTLSCSPISGHRSVSWYQQTPGQGLQFLFEYFSETQRNKGNFPGRFSGRQFSNSRSEMNVSTLELGDSALYLCASSWNRGRETQYFGPGTRLLVL.

Comments on this clone: Sequence at one end of the junction differs from germline and may be a read error. The chain employs TRBV6-5 and TRBJ2-1, with 8 bases that match TRBD2. Germline values: CDR1 MNHEY, CDR2 SVGAGI. The CDR3 runs 15 residues. CDR3 region: CASRPREGSFNEQFF. The DNA for the CDR3 is TGTGCCAGCAGGCCCCGGGAGGGATCCTTCAATGAGCAGTTCTTC.

This clone was observed a handful of times. The chain uses TRBV5-6 and TRBJ1-2; D is unclear. The V and J ends lost 4 bases and 2 bases respectively, with 15 bases between them. Per the germline V gene, CDR1 is SGHDT and CDR2 is YYEEEE. The CDR3 is 15 residues long. The CDR3 coding sequence is TGTGCCAGCAGCCATCCCGCTACAGAGAACTATGGCTACACCTTC. It translates to CASSHPATENYGYTF.

This chain connects TRBV6-1 to TRBJ2-7; 8 bases are shared with TRBD2. The CDR3 runs 13 residues. Germline V gives CDR1 MNHNS, CDR2 SASEGT. V lost 6 bases, J lost 4 bases, and 5 bases stayed unmatched. CDR3 loop: CASSLAGLYEQYF. CDR3 nucleotide sequence: TGTGCCAGCAGCTTAGCGGGGCTTTACGAGCAGTACTTC.

In its sample, this clone was seen a few times. CDR3 coding DNA: TGTGCCAGCAGCTTGCTCCGACCGGCTAGCGACTACAATGAGCAGTTCTTC. This sequence encodes CASSLLRPASDYNEQFF. This sequence joins TRBV5-5 and TRBJ2-1; D possibly corresponds to TRBD2 (6 bases). Trimming removed 1 base from V and 3 bases from J, with 17 bases in between. CDR1 SGHKS and CDR2 YYEKEE come from the germline V gene (reference sequence). This CDR3 comprises 17 residues.

This clone was seen many times. The chain recombines TRBV28 with TRBJ2-1; 7 positions match TRBD2. The CDR3 loop spans 15 amino acids. The germline V gene has CDR1 MDHEN and CDR2 SYDVKM. Unmatched junction bases numbered 5, after V lost 3 bases and J lost 3 bases. CDR3 nucleotides: TGTGCCAGCAGTTTGCGCGGGAGAGGCTACAATGAGCAGTTCTTC. It translates to CASSLRGRGYNEQFF.

V is TRBV6-1 and J is TRBJ2-5, with TRBD1 matching over 7 bases. The CDR3 runs 14 residues. The V segment lost 3 bases and the J segment 7 bases; nucleotides outside the gene matches: 8. Germline CDR1 reads MNHNS; CDR2 reads SASEGT. CDR3 bases: TGTGCCAGCAGTGAGGGACAGTCCACTGGGACCCAGTACTTC. Translating gives CASSEGQSTGTQYF.

A few counts support this clone. The chain carries TRBV5-1 and TRBJ1-1; D perhaps matches TRBD1 (6 bases). V lost 0 bases and J lost 4, with 13 bases in between. The CDR3 is 15 residues long. Germline loops: CDR1 SGHRS, CDR2 YFSETQ. The CDR3 reads CASSLVPGEGTEAFF. CDR3 bases: TGCGCCAGCAGCTTGGTTCCAGGGGAGGGCACTGAAGCTTTCTTT.